The 17 T cell receptor beta chains given below trace back to one sample, sequenced in a study of T cell responses to AZD1222 COVID-19 vaccine. TCRdb's table, derived via immunoSEQ multiplex PCR, lists solely in-frame clones and lacks some. The sample gives 75,000 to 85,000 clones, approximately 90% of which show up once; over 20% is in the top ten. The sample was peripheral blood, taken on day 0 of AZD1222 vaccination. Receptors were obtained from an adult in good health.

The V call is TRBV6-2 or TRBV6-3, the J call TRBJ2-3; TRBD1 agrees at 7 bases. Germline CDR1 and CDR2: MNHEY and SVGEGT. The V gene end was trimmed by 4 bases and the J gene end by 2 bases; junction bases not matched to a gene: 9. The CDR3 runs to 16 residues. The CDR3 is CASSSDRVASTDTQYF. CDR3 DNA: TGTGCCAGCAGTTCCGACAGGGTTGCATCCACAGATACGCAGTATTTT.

V usage is TRBV6-2 or TRBV6-3 and J usage is TRBJ2-2; no reliable D call. Per the germline V gene, CDR1 is MNHEY and CDR2 is SVGEGT. Trimming shortened V by 5 bases and J by 7 bases, and 8 bases separated the two germline ends. This CDR3 region has 12 residues. CDR3 region: CASSTLGGELFF. The CDR3 coding sequence is TGTGCCAGCAGTACTCTTGGCGGGGAGCTGTTTTTT.

The gene calls are TRBV18 and TRBJ2-7; D gene unclear. The CDR3 extends over 14 amino acids. The germline V gene encodes CDR1 KGHSH and CDR2 LQKENI. V dropped 0 bases and J dropped 4 bases, with 10 bases sitting between them. The CDR3 loop is CASSPPLLGYEQYF. CDR3 coding DNA: TGTGCCAGCTCACCACCGTTGCTCGGGTACGAGCAGTACTTC.

The V gene is TRBV2, the J gene TRBJ2-5; D is perhaps TRBD1 (5 bases). The CDR3 runs to 12 residues. Germline V lookup: CDR1 SNHLY, CDR2 FYNNEI. V gave up 8 bases and J gave up 5 bases, with 12 bases separating them. CDR3 bases: TGTGCCAGCGGTAGGACAACCGAGACCCAGTACTTC. Translated: CASGRTTETQYF.

This rearrangement joins TRBV24-1 to TRBJ1-3; D is unresolved. V lost 0 bases and J lost 4, with 3 bases in between. CDR1 is KGHDR and CDR2 is SFDVKD in the germline V gene. The CDR3 runs to 13 residues. DNA for the CDR3: TGTGCCACCAGTGATTTGCAGGGAAACACCATATATTTT. Protein product: CATSDLQGNTIYF.

The rearrangement links TRBV2 to TRBJ2-7; no definite D call. The germline V and J ends were trimmed by 5 bases and 6 bases, with 8 bases remaining between them. Germline CDR1 SNHLY, CDR2 FYNNEI. The CDR3 is made up of 11 amino acids. CDR3 loop: CASSSFGEQYF. The DNA of the CDR3 is TGTGCCAGCAGTTCGTTCGGCGAGCAGTACTTC.

The chain carries TRBV6-5 and TRBJ2-6; 7 nucleotides line up with TRBD1. The CDR3 length is 15 residues. CDR1 is MNHEY and CDR2 is SVGAGI in the germline V gene. V trimming: 5 bases; J trimming: 5 bases; junction bases outside the gene matches: 6. For the CDR3, the DNA is TGTGCCAGCAGTCCAGGGGGTGCCAGGGCCAACGTCCTGACTTTC. It is translated as CASSPGGARANVLTF.

The V gene is TRBV29-1, the J gene TRBJ1-2; 8 nucleotides align to TRBD1. The CDR3 totals 15 residues. Trimming cost V 5 bases and J 4 bases; bases outside gene matches: 12. Germline-derived CDR1 and CDR2 are SQVTM and ANQGSEA. CDR3: CSVSTAGGYSYGYTF. DNA of the CDR3: TGCAGCGTTTCCACGGCAGGGGGCTATTCCTATGGCTACACCTTC.

This clone was seen a few times. V gene TRBV6-5 combines with J gene TRBJ1-1, with 9 bases identical to TRBD1. The junction had 4 bases not matched to a gene; V was cut back by 4 bases and J by 4 bases. Germline assignment: CDR1 MNHEY and CDR2 SVGAGI. This CDR3 comprises 14 residues. DNA for the CDR3: TGTGCCAGCAGTTTGGACAGGGGTTCCACTGAAGCTTTCTTT. This translates into CASSLDRGSTEAFF.

The gene calls are TRBV7-3 and TRBJ2-1; D remains ambiguous. The germline V gene has CDR1 SGHTA and CDR2 FQGTGA. CDR3 size: 16 residues. The V and J ends lost 5 bases and 2 bases respectively, with 16 bases between them. The CDR3 region is CASSPPGSPPYNEQFF. The CDR3 DNA reads TGTGCCAGCAGCCCCCCAGGCTCCCCCCCCTACAATGAGCAGTTCTTC.

The chain employs TRBV7-9 and TRBJ2-7, with D unclear. V was shortened by 3 bases and J by 5 bases, with 5 bases between the two germline ends. CDR1 SEHNR and CDR2 FQNEAQ come from the germline V gene (reference sequence). The CDR3 covers 11 residues. CDR3 DNA: TGTGCCAGCAGCTTCTTTGACGAGCAGTACTTC. This translates into CASSFFDEQYF. Full variable domain (rest looked up from reference TRBV7-9 and TRBJ2-7): DTGVSQNPRHKITKRGQNVTFRCDPISEHNRLYWYRQTLGQGPEFLTYFQNEAQLEKSRLLSDRFSAERPKGSFSTLEIQRTEQGDSAMYLCASSFFDEQYFGPGTRLTVT.

The chain combines TRBV7-2 with TRBJ2-3; 8 bases map to TRBD2. Germline assignment: CDR1 SGHTA and CDR2 FQGNSA. The CDR3 covers 16 residues. V trimming: 5 bases; J trimming: 3 bases; junction bases outside the gene matches: 10. CDR3 DNA: TGTGCCAGCAGCGTGACCGCGGGAGGAAAGACAGATACGCAGTATTTT. It translates to CASSVTAGGKTDTQYF.

The chain couples TRBV6-6 to TRBJ1-6; the match to TRBD1 covers 8 bases. The CDR3 sequence is 14 residues long. Trimming cost V 0 bases and J 10 bases; bases outside gene matches: 2. Germline V gene data show CDR1 as MNHNY and CDR2 as SVGAGI (reference sequence). DNA for the CDR3: TGTGCCAGCAGTTACTCACAGGGGGGATCACCCCTCCACTTT. Residues: CASSYSQGGSPLHF.

This chain joins TRBV29-1 and TRBJ2-2, with 9 bases fitting TRBD1. The ends lost 6 bases at V and 5 bases at J; junction bases unmatched: 1. Germline CDR1 is SQVTM and CDR2 is ANQGSEA. This CDR3 comprises 12 residues. This CDR3 reads CSVDRGTGELFF. CDR3 nucleotide sequence: TGCAGCGTCGACAGGGGGACCGGGGAGCTGTTTTTT.

The V call is TRBV5-1, the J call TRBJ1-3; maybe TRBD1 (5 bases). The CDR3 contains 15 residues. The V and J ends lost 3 bases and 3 bases respectively, with 13 bases between them. Germline V gene data show CDR1 as SGHRS and CDR2 as YFSETQ. CDR3 sequence (DNA): TGCGCCAGCAGCTATGGGAGCGGGGGTGGAAACACCATATATTTT. Encoded protein: CASSYGSGGGNTIYF. Full variable domain (outside the CDR3, taken from reference TRBV5-1 and TRBJ1-3): KAGVTQTPRYLIKTRGQQVTLSCSPISGHRSVSWYQQTPGQGLQFLFEYFSETQRNKGNFPGRFSGRQFSNSRSEMNVSTLELGDSALYLCASSYGSGGGNTIYFGEGSWLTVV.

This chain uses TRBV11-2 with TRBJ1-1, with no clear D. The CDR3 runs 15 residues. Trimming stripped 0 bases from V and 11 bases from J, with 19 bases between. Germline V gives CDR1 SGHAT, CDR2 FQNNGV. In DNA, the CDR3 is TGTGCCAGCAGCTTAGAAGGGTTGAGGGAGTCAGGCGCTTTCTTT. Its translation is CASSLEGLRESGAFF.

The chain joins TRBV6-5 to TRBJ2-1; no clear D. Trimming pared 4 bases from V and 1 base from J, leaving 8 bases between. The CDR3 spans 14 residues. Germline-derived CDR1 and CDR2 are MNHEY and SVGAGI. The CDR3, as DNA: TGTGCCAGCAGTTCGGGTCAGTCCTACAATGAGCAGTTCTTC. Translation: CASSSGQSYNEQFF.